Presented here are 10 T cell receptor beta chains from one specimen sequenced in a study of cytomegalovirus exposure and HLA in healthy donors. A multiplex PCR was run with 60 Vbeta primers and 13 Jbeta primers. Some clones are missing from TCRdb's copy, which holds only in-frame ones; the method was immunoSEQ multiplex PCR. The profile covers approximately 110,000 clones, with under 70% appearing a single time and about 8.3% taken by the ten largest. The sample comprised PBMCs. The receptors come from a man aged 18 to 30 in good health and CMV-seropositive.

The chain recombines TRBV5-5 with TRBJ2-5; D might be TRBD1 (6 bases). Trimming stripped 0 bases from V and 5 bases from J, with 17 bases between. This CDR3 is 16 amino acids long. Germline lookup yields CDR1 SGHKS and CDR2 YYEKEE (reference sequence). The CDR3 reads CASSLGLSQGRETQYF. The CDR3 bases are TGTGCCAGCAGCTTGGGGTTAAGTCAGGGGCGGGAGACCCAGTACTTC.

The chain employs TRBV28 and TRBJ1-3; the D is unclear. The length of the CDR3 is 14 residues. Trimming stripped 7 bases from V and 0 bases from J, with 10 bases between. The germline gives CDR1 MDHEN, CDR2 SYDVKM. For the CDR3, the DNA is TGTGCCAGCAAGCCACAGAGCTCTGGAAACACCATATATTTT. It specifies CASKPQSSGNTIYF.

The V and J genes are TRBV5-1 and TRBJ2-7; the match to TRBD1 covers 12 bases. V shed 2 bases and J 6 bases; nucleotides not matched to a gene: 9. This CDR3 has 16 residues. Germline loops: CDR1 SGHRS, CDR2 YFSETQ. The CDR3 region has the DNA TGCGCCAGCAGCTTCATCACCGGGACAGGGGGCAGCGAGCAGTACTTC. This gives the protein CASSFITGTGGSEQYF.

CDR3 in amino acids: CASSHYSGQANYGYTF. The CDR3 DNA follows: TGTGCCAGCAGCCATTACTCGGGACAGGCGAACTATGGCTACACCTTC. The rearrangement joins TRBV5-6 to TRBJ1-2; TRBD1 matches at 8 bases. The CDR3 loop spans 16 amino acids. The J segment lost 2 bases and the V segment lost 4 bases, leaving 10 bases of the junction unmatched. Germline CDR1 is SGHDT and CDR2 is YYEEEE.

This clone is a singleton in its sample. The V and J genes are TRBV11-2 and TRBJ1-2, with 8 bases identical to TRBD1. Germline CDR1 and CDR2: SGHAT and FQNNGV. The CDR3 is 13 residues long. The ends lost 5 bases at V and 6 bases at J; junction bases unmatched: 5. CDR3 nucleotides: TGTGCCAGCAGCCAGTCGGACAGGGATGGCTACACCTTC. It yields the protein CASSQSDRDGYTF.

This clone was seen more than once but under ten times. The J gene is TRBJ2-1, the V gene TRBV28, with D uncertain. Between the trimmed V and J ends, which lost 4 bases and 7 bases, there was a span of 14 bases. This CDR3 contains 14 residues. Germline assignment: CDR1 MDHEN and CDR2 SYDVKM. The CDR3 protein is CASSSSGSLNEQFF. The CDR3 nucleotides read TGTGCCAGCAGTTCGTCCGGGTCTTTAAATGAGCAGTTCTTC. Together with reference TRBV28 and TRBJ2-1, the CDR3 gives the full variable domain: DVKVTQSSRYLVKRTGEKVFLECVQDMDHENMFWYRQDPGLGLRLIYFSYDVKMKEKGDIPEGYSVSREKKERFSLILESASTNQTSMYLCASSSSGSLNEQFFGPGTRLTVL.

This clone was detected once. The chain joins TRBV28 to TRBJ2-7, with no clear D. Trimming took off 7 bases at V and 2 bases at J, with 27 bases between the two ends. The CDR3 has 18 amino acids. CDR1 MDHEN and CDR2 SYDVKM come from the germline V gene. CDR3 sequence: CASTISPPRRNSAYEQYF. The CDR3 DNA follows: TGTGCCAGCACCATATCCCCCCCCCGAAGAAACTCCGCCTACGAGCAGTACTTC.

The chain recombines TRBV29-1 with TRBJ1-1; D not resolved. Germline CDR1 is SQVTM and CDR2 is ANQGSEA. Between the trimmed V and J ends, which lost 3 bases and 1 base, there was a span of 15 bases. The CDR3 has 15 amino acids. The CDR3 sequence is CSVDEALWRNTEAFF. The CDR3, as DNA: TGCAGCGTTGATGAGGCCCTATGGCGGAACACTGAAGCTTTCTTT. Full variable domain (remainder filled in from reference TRBV29-1 and TRBJ1-1): SAVISQKPSRDICQRGTSLTIQCQVDSQVTMMFWYRQQPGQSLTLIATANQGSEATYESGFVIDKFPISRPNLTFSTLTVSNMSPEDSSIYLCSVDEALWRNTEAFFGQGTRLTVV.

The chain employs TRBV11-2 and TRBJ2-7; D is unclear. The CDR3 consists of 14 residues. V was clipped by 1 base and J by 3 bases, with 10 bases between them. Germline CDR1 is SGHAT and CDR2 is FQNNGV. The CDR3 DNA reads TGTGCCAGCAGCTTAGTCGAGTTCTACTACGAGCAGTACTTC. Residues: CASSLVEFYYEQYF.

This rearrangement joins TRBV2 to TRBJ1-2; 11 bases match TRBD1. Germline V gives CDR1 SNHLY, CDR2 FYNNEI. The CDR3 extends over 15 amino acids. The V segment lost 4 bases and the J segment 5 bases; nucleotides outside the gene matches: 6. This CDR3 is CASSVGTGGGYGYTF. CDR3 nucleotides: TGTGCCAGCAGTGTGGGGACAGGGGGAGGATATGGCTACACCTTC.